This is a list of T cell receptor beta chains from one sample in a study of OX40 agonist ivuxolimab in advanced cancers. Profiling relied on immunoSEQ multiplex PCR, and the TCRdb table lists in-frame clones only, not all of them. Of around 66,000 clones listed, more than 65% are singletons. The specimen was CD4+ or CD8+ T cells sorted from blood, collected in a trial of the OX40 agonist ivuxolimab. These receptors originate from an adult with an advanced solid tumor such as melanoma, head and neck, liver or kidney cancer. CDR3s include the opening cysteine and the closing phenylalanine or tryptophan. The D gene is left open where the match is weak. Rows may omit the clone size; those that give it use once, few, many or a size class.

abundance	v_gene	j_gene	d_gene	CDR3nt	CDR3aa
once	TRBV2	TRBJ1-1	NA	TGTGCCAGCAGTGAAGAGGAGGTCCTGAACACTGAAGCTTTCTTT	CASSEEEVLNTEAFF
NA	TRBV2	TRBJ1-5	NA	TGTGCCAGCAGCCTCGGGGGGTGGAGCAATCAGCCCCAGCATTTT	CASSLGGWSNQPQHF
once	TRBV19	TRBJ1-4	NA	TGTGCCACCCGACGGGCCCCAACTAATGAAAAACTGTTTTTT	CATRRAPTNEKLFF
NA	TRBV10-3	TRBJ2-6	TRBD1	TGTGCCATCAGAGGCCGGGACAGGGGGAATGGGGCCAACGTCCTGACTTTC	CAIRGRDRGNGANVLTF
NA	TRBV28	TRBJ2-7	NA	TGTGCCAGCAGTCCCCCGGACTTTACCTACGAGCAGTACTTC	CASSPPDFTYEQYF
NA	TRBV5-6	TRBJ2-7	TRBD1	TGTGCCAGCCACCTTAGGACAGGGGCTTACGAGCAGTACTTC	CASHLRTGAYEQYF
NA	TRBV19	TRBJ2-3	TRBD2	TGTGCCAGTAGTACCTCTAGCGGGGTGACAGATACGCAGTATTTT	CASSTSSGVTDTQYF
NA	TRBV10-3	TRBJ1-1	NA	TGTGCCATCAGTGAGTCGGGAATGACTGAAGCTTTCTTT	CAISESGMTEAFF
few	TRBV5-1	TRBJ1-1	NA	TGCGCCAGCAGCTTGGTTGCCAGTTCGGACACTGAAGCTTTCTTT	CASSLVASSDTEAFF
NA	TRBV6-6	TRBJ2-5	NA	TGTGCCAGCAGTCAAACCGGGCAGACTATGACCCAGTACTTC	CASSQTGQTMTQYF
NA	TRBV6-6	TRBJ1-2	NA	TGTGCCAGCAGTTACTCGTCGGGGGGCCGGGGCTACACCTTC	CASSYSSGGRGYTF
NA	TRBV4-2	TRBJ1-6	TRBD1	TGTGCCAGCAGCCAGACAGGGGGTAATAATTCACCCCTCCACTTT	CASSQTGGNNSPLHF
NA	TRBV7-8	TRBJ2-2	NA	TGTGCCAGCAGCTTAGTCAGGGGGAACACCGGGGAGCTGTTTTTT	CASSLVRGNTGELFF
NA	TRBV7-2	TRBJ2-7	TRBD1	TGTGCCAGCAGCTTAAGCGGACAGGCCGGGGAGCAGTACTTC	CASSLSGQAGEQYF
NA	TRBV15	TRBJ1-5	NA	TGTGCCACCAGCAGAGATTTTACCGAACAGCCCCAGCATTTT	CATSRDFTEQPQHF
NA	TRBV7-3	TRBJ1-2	NA	TGTGCCAGCAGCTTAAATGGGAATCTTAATGGCTACACCTTC	CASSLNGNLNGYTF
NA	TRBV7-8	TRBJ2-2	NA	TGTGCCAGCAGCTTACGGGCGAGCACCGGGGAGCTGTTTTTT	CASSLRASTGELFF
NA	TRBV6-1	TRBJ2-2	TRBD1	TGTGCCAGCAGGCGGACAGGCGTGAACACCGGGGAGCTGTTTTTT	CASRRTGVNTGELFF
NA	TRBV4-2	TRBJ1-5	TRBD1	TGTGCCAGCAGCCGGACAGGGTTTAATCAGCCCCAGCATTTT	CASSRTGFNQPQHF
few	TRBV10-1	TRBJ1-2	NA	TGCGCCAGCAGTGGGACGGGGTGGGGGCCGGGAAACTATGGCTACACCTTC	CASSGTGWGPGNYGYTF
NA	TRBV5-1	TRBJ2-7	TRBD1	TGCGCCAGCAGCTCCAGCCGGGACAGTTCCTACGAGCAGTACTTC	CASSSSRDSSYEQYF
NA	TRBV6-1	TRBJ1-1	NA	TGTGCCAGTAGAGAGTCGAGCACTGAAGCTTTCTTT	CASRESSTEAFF
NA	TRBV19	TRBJ1-5	TRBD1	TGTGCCAGCCGACAGGGAATCTTAAGCAATCAGCCCCAGCATTTT	CASRQGILSNQPQHF
NA	TRBV5-1	TRBJ1-4	NA	TGCGCCAGCAGCTTGGGACAGATTAATGAAAAACTGTTTTTT	CASSLGQINEKLFF
NA	TRBV11-2	TRBJ1-4	NA	TGTGCCAGCAGCTTAGACGGTGGTTTCGCTAATGAAAAACTGTTTTTT	CASSLDGGFANEKLFF
NA	TRBV7-9	TRBJ1-6	TRBD1	TGTGCCAGCAGCTCCACAGGGGATAATTCACCCCTCCACTTT	CASSSTGDNSPLHF
NA	TRBV6-1	TRBJ2-7	NA	TGTGCCAGCAGTTATACCACCTACGAGCAGTACTTC	CASSYTTYEQYF
NA	TRBV2	TRBJ1-5	NA	TGTGCCAGCAGTGAATTTGGCGGACTTAGCAATCAGCCCCAGCATTTT	CASSEFGGLSNQPQHF
NA	TRBV6-6	TRBJ1-6	TRBD1	TGTGCCAGCAGTAAGGGACAGTCCTATTCACCCCTCCACTTT	CASSKGQSYSPLHF
NA	TRBV5-1	TRBJ1-1	TRBD1	TGCGCCAGCAGCCGTTCCGCCGGGACAGGGAACACTGAAGCTTTCTTT	CASSRSAGTGNTEAFF
once	TRBV6-6	TRBJ1-2	NA	TGTGCCAGCAGCCAGGGATCTCCTAACTATGGCTACACCTTC	CASSQGSPNYGYTF
NA	TRBV2	TRBJ2-7	NA	TGTGCCACACGAGGGGCGTTTTACGAGCAGTACTTC	CATRGAFYEQYF
NA	TRBV4-3	TRBJ1-1	NA	TGCGCCAGCAGCCAAGAGGGTCCGGGGAACACTGAAGCTTTCTTT	CASSQEGPGNTEAFF
NA	TRBV5-1	TRBJ2-7	NA	TGCGCCAGCAGCTCGGCCCAGAACCAGCTCCGGGAGCAGTACTTC	CASSSAQNQLREQYF
once	TRBV28	TRBJ1-2	NA	TGTGCCAGCAGTCTTGACGGCCGTAGCTCCTATGGCTACACCTTC	CASSLDGRSSYGYTF
NA	TRBV19	TRBJ2-3	NA	TGTGCCAGTAGTTCGCCCAGCACCCTCACAGATACGCAGTATTTT	CASSSPSTLTDTQYF
NA	TRBV11-2	TRBJ1-3	NA	TGTGCCAGCAGGAATTCCGGGACCCTAGGAAACACCATATATTTT	CASRNSGTLGNTIYF
NA	TRBV7-2	TRBJ2-3	TRBD2	TGTGCCAGCAGCTTAGGGACTAGCTCGCCCGGGGCAGATACGCAGTATTTT	CASSLGTSSPGADTQYF
few	TRBV7-8	TRBJ2-2	TRBD2	TGTGCCAGCAGCTTACTATGGACTAGGGGGAACACCGGGGAGCTGTTTTTT	CASSLLWTRGNTGELFF
NA	TRBV2	TRBJ2-5	TRBD1	TGTGCCAGCACTACAGACAGGGGGCCGACGGAGACCCAGTACTTC	CASTTDRGPTETQYF
NA	TRBV28	TRBJ2-7	TRBD1	TGTGCCAGCAGTTTAACCGGACAGGGCCTCTACGAGCAGTACTTC	CASSLTGQGLYEQYF
NA	TRBV29-1	TRBJ1-1	NA	TGCAGCGTCCACAGGGCTCTGAACACTGAAGCTTTCTTT	CSVHRALNTEAFF
NA	TRBV19	TRBJ1-3	NA	TGTGCCAGTAGTGGCTGGGTGAACGGAAACACCATATATTTT	CASSGWVNGNTIYF
NA	TRBV7-2	TRBJ2-1	TRBD1	TGTGCCAGCAGCTCCGACAGGGGGGAATACAATGAGCAGTTCTTC	CASSSDRGEYNEQFF
NA	TRBV27	TRBJ1-4	NA	TGTGCCAGCAGTTTAAAAGCGCCAGGGTATAATGAAAAACTGTTTTTT	CASSLKAPGYNEKLFF
NA	TRBV9	TRBJ1-2	NA	TGTGCCAGCAGCGTATCAGAGATAAGGCAGGACTATGGCTACACCTTC	CASSVSEIRQDYGYTF
NA	TRBV5-6	TRBJ1-6	TRBD1	TGTGCCAGCAGCTTGCCGCGACAGGGGGGTAATTCACCCCTCCACTTT	CASSLPRQGGNSPLHF